The 26 T cell receptor beta chains in this list originate from one sample, sequenced in a study of patients and donors after allogeneic stem cell transplantation. TCRdb itself ran the RT-PCR reads through MiXCR, one entry per CDR3 protein. The sample includes roughly 200,000 distinct CDR3 sequences, about 40% of them seen just once. The sequencing input was blood, either unsorted or a sorted T cell fraction (not recorded which). These receptors were collected from a human donor who was either an allogeneic HSCT recipient or a stem cell or donor lymphocyte infusion donor (not recorded which). It is not recorded whose cells these are; they may come from a transplant donor.

The chain carries TRBV4-3 and TRBJ2-7; D uncertain. The CDR3 is made up of 14 amino acids. Per the germline V gene, CDR1 is LGHNA and CDR2 is YSLEER. Trimming cost V 1 base and J 0 bases, with 7 bases left between them. Here the CDR3 reads CASSQAESSYEQYF. CDR3 DNA: TGCGCCAGCAGCCAAGCGGAGAGCTCCTACGAGCAGTACTTC.

This rearrangement joins TRBV4-3 to TRBJ1-3; 8 bases align to TRBD1. With V trimmed by 0 bases and J by 2 bases, 0 bases remained unmatched. Germline loops: CDR1 LGHNA, CDR2 YSLEER. This CDR3 is built from 15 residues. Here the CDR3 DNA reads TGCGCCAGCAGCCAAGAGGACAGGGCTGGAAACACCATATATTTT. Translation gives CASSQEDRAGNTIYF.

This clonotype was picked up many times. The V gene is TRBV4-3, the J gene TRBJ1-6, with 9 bases aligning to TRBD1. Trimming at V came to 8 bases and at J to 7 bases, leaving 6 bases not matched to a gene. CDR1 and CDR2 (germline): LGHNA, YSLEER. This CDR3 comprises 14 residues. The CDR3 sequence is CASRVDRGNSPLHF. The CDR3 DNA reads as TGCGCCAGCCGCGTGGACAGGGGAAATTCACCCCTCCACTTT.

This chain connects TRBV7-2 to TRBJ2-1; tentatively, D is TRBD2 (5 bases). V shed 0 bases and J shed 0 bases, with 12 bases lying between them. The V gene's germline CDR1 is SGHTA and CDR2 FQGNSA. CDR3 size: 17 residues. The CDR3 DNA follows: TGTGCCAGCAGCTTAGCGCTTTCCCGGGGCTCCTACAATGAGCAGTTCTTC. This translates into CASSLALSRGSYNEQFF.

This clonotype was recorded only once. The genes are TRBV24-1 and TRBJ1-4; D is unclear. In germline, CDR1 is KGHDR, CDR2 SFDVKD. Trimming left V 4 bases short and J 6 bases short, with 11 bases between. This CDR3 is built from 14 residues. The CDR3 nucleotides are TGTGCCACCAGTGAACCGGGGTTGCATGAAAAACTGTTTTTT. Encoded protein: CATSEPGLHEKLFF.

The genes are TRBV5-1 and TRBJ1-2; TRBD1 agrees at 9 bases. Germline V gene data show CDR1 as SGHRS and CDR2 as YFSETQ. Trimming removed 1 base from V and 5 bases from J; junction bases left unmatched: 6. The CDR3 runs to 15 residues. The CDR3 DNA reads as TGCGCCAGCAGCTTGACTCCGGGACAGGGATATGGCTACACCTTC. Amino acid sequence: CASSLTPGQGYGYTF.

This clonotype was counted at least ten times. The CDR3 loop is CASSLRGTEAFF. Here the CDR3 DNA reads TGTGCCAGCAGCCTCAGGGGCACTGAAGCTTTCTTT. The chain uses TRBV6-2 or TRBV6-3 and TRBJ1-1; D might be TRBD1 (6 bases). Germline CDR1 and CDR2: MNHEY and SVGEGT. Trimming removed 6 bases at V and 4 bases at J, with 9 bases between. The length of the CDR3 is 12 residues.

This clonotype was seen more than once but under ten times. J is TRBJ1-4 and V is TRBV13; 9 bases match TRBD1. The CDR3 extends over 15 amino acids. Looked up from germline, CDR1 is PRHDT and CDR2 is FYEKMQ (reference sequence). With 6 bases clipped from V and 6 bases from J, the junction kept 8 bases outside the gene matches. The CDR3 is CASRLSGTGHEKLFF. Here the CDR3 DNA reads TGTGCCAGCAGACTATCCGGGACAGGGCATGAAAAACTGTTTTTT.

The chain carries TRBV30 and TRBJ2-7, with a weak D call TRBD2 (5 bases). The V gene lost 5 bases and the J gene lost 3 bases, with 11 bases spanning the gap. The CDR3 is made up of 12 amino acids. Germline CDR1 is GTSNPN and CDR2 is SVGIG (reference sequence). As DNA, the CDR3 is TGTGCCTGGTCAGGACTTAACTACGAGCAGTACTTC. This gives the protein CAWSGLNYEQYF.

DNA of the CDR3: TGTGCCAGCAGCCCCTTCAATAGGGGCTACACCTTC. This codes for CASSPFNRGYTF. The genes are TRBV12-3 or TRBV12-4 and TRBJ1-2; no clear D gene. This CDR3 is built from 12 residues. Between the trimmed V and J ends, which lost 6 bases and 8 bases, there was a span of 13 bases.

The chain links TRBV5-1 to TRBJ1-3; D not certain. This CDR3 contains 14 residues. In germline, CDR1 is SGHRS, CDR2 YFSETQ. Trimming shortened V by 6 bases and J by 5 bases, and 15 bases separated the two germline ends. The CDR3 DNA follows: TGCGCCAGCACTACGGGCGGGTCGCGAAACACCATATATTTT. Translation gives CASTTGGSRNTIYF.

DNA for the CDR3: TGTGCCAGCAGTTTAATGACTAGCGGGAGATTTGAGCAGTTCTTC. It translates to CASSLMTSGRFEQFF. The chain has TRBV12-3 or TRBV12-4 and TRBJ2-1, with 12 bases identical to TRBD2. V lost 2 bases, J lost 9 bases, and 5 bases stayed unmatched. This CDR3 region has 15 residues.

Note on this clonotype: One end of the junction does not line up with germline, which may come from a read error. This chain links TRBV4-3 with TRBJ1-2; the D is unclear. CDR3 size: 16 residues. Germline V gives CDR1 LGHNA, CDR2 YSLEER. The CDR3 region has the DNA TGCGCCAACAGCCAAGATCCCGGGCTAGACCAGATGGGCTACACCTTC. Residues: CANSQDPGLDQMGYTF.

The V call is TRBV29-1, the J call TRBJ2-7; 11 bases are a match to TRBD2. The CDR3 runs to 15 residues. Germline-derived CDR1 and CDR2 are SQVTM and ANQGSEA. The trim removed 5 bases at V and 1 base at J, leaving 7 bases unmatched. CDR3 sequence (DNA): TGCAGCGTTACCGGGACTAGCGGCCAGTCCTACGAGCAGTACTTC. Translating gives CSVTGTSGQSYEQYF.

In this sample, this clonotype turned up a few times. The chain uses TRBV5-6 and TRBJ1-2, with D perhaps TRBD1 (5 bases). Germline CDR1 is SGHDT and CDR2 is YYEEEE. The V gene lost 6 bases and the J gene lost 4 bases, with 13 bases spanning the gap. This CDR3 contains 13 residues. The CDR3 coding sequence is TGTGCCAGCATTTCCGGGACGGCCTATGGCTACACCTTC. It translates to CASISGTAYGYTF.

V gene TRBV6-2 or TRBV6-3 combines with J gene TRBJ1-1, with 10 bases matching TRBD1. V lost 7 bases, J lost 5 bases, and 4 bases stayed unmatched. The germline gives CDR1 MNHEY, CDR2 SVGEGT. There are 13 residues in the CDR3. Here the CDR3 DNA reads TGTGCCAGCATAAAGGACAGGGGGACTGAAGCTTTCTTT. This gives the protein CASIKDRGTEAFF.

In this sample, this clonotype turned up once. The gene calls are TRBV12-3 or TRBV12-4 and TRBJ1-2; no firm D call. The CDR3 length is 12 residues. V was clipped by 7 bases and J by 6 bases, with 12 bases between them. In DNA form, the CDR3 reads TGTGCCAGCATCGGGGATGAGGATGGCTACACCTTC. Its translation is CASIGDEDGYTF.

In its sample, this clonotype was seen once. CDR3 nucleotides: TGTGCCAGCAGCCAAACAGGGAAGAACACTGAAGCTTTCTTT. It translates to CASSQTGKNTEAFF. The chain links TRBV7-2 to TRBJ1-1; possibly TRBD1 for D (6 bases). The V end lost 5 bases, the J end lost 1 base, and 11 bases lay between the germline ends. The CDR3 extends over 14 amino acids. Germline V gene sequence: CDR1 SGHTA, CDR2 FQGNSA.

The chain is built from TRBV27 and TRBJ2-1; 8 bases agree with TRBD2. Germline V gives CDR1 MNHEY, CDR2 SMNVEV (reference sequence). The V gene end was trimmed by 0 bases and the J gene end by 9 bases; junction bases not matched to a gene: 1. The CDR3 has 13 amino acids. CDR3 protein: CASSLSTSGEQFF. Here the CDR3 DNA reads TGTGCCAGCAGTTTATCAACTAGCGGTGAGCAGTTCTTC.

V gene TRBV28 combines with J gene TRBJ2-7; a weak D match, TRBD1 (5 bases). Trimming took 5 bases from V and 4 from J, leaving 9 bases between them. Germline assignment: CDR1 MDHEN and CDR2 SYDVKM. The CDR3 has 12 amino acids. The CDR3 DNA reads as TGTGCCAGCAGTCGACAGCGATACGAGCAGTACTTC. Translating it yields CASSRQRYEQYF. The variable domain in full, completed from reference TRBV28 and TRBJ2-7, reads DVKVTQSSRYLVKRTGEKVFLECVQDMDHENMFWYRQDPGLGLRLIYFSYDVKMKEKGDIPEGYSVSREKKERFSLILESASTNQTSMYLCASSRQRYEQYFGPGTRLTVT.

This clonotype was observed once. V and J are TRBV6-5 and TRBJ2-7; no reliable D call. Germline V lookup: CDR1 MNHEY, CDR2 SVGAGI. Trimming removed 0 bases at V and 4 bases at J, with 13 bases between. CDR3 length: 15 amino acids. CDR3 DNA sequence: TGTGCCAGCAGTTACTCGAGTTACCTGAAATACGAGCAGTACTTC. Its protein is CASSYSSYLKYEQYF.

The rearrangement joins TRBV6-6 to TRBJ1-5; D may be TRBD1 (5 bases). The length of the CDR3 is 17 residues. Germline V gives CDR1 MNHNY, CDR2 SVGAGI (reference sequence). The ends were cut back, 2 bases at V and 0 bases at J, with 14 bases in the middle. CDR3 bases: TGTGCCAGCAGTTACCGGAGAGCGGGGGGTAGCAATCAGCCCCAGCATTTT. Protein sequence: CASSYRRAGGSNQPQHF.

The chain couples TRBV12-3 or TRBV12-4 to TRBJ2-1, with TRBD2 matching 8 bases. There are 14 residues in the CDR3. Trimming cost V 7 bases and J 9 bases; bases outside gene matches: 11. The CDR3 nucleotides read TGTGCCAGCACCGACGCGGGAGGAAGGAGTGAGCAGTTCTTC. Amino acid sequence: CASTDAGGRSEQFF.

This clonotype was found a few times. V and J are TRBV12-3 or TRBV12-4 and TRBJ1-1; maybe TRBD1 (5 bases). The CDR3 covers 13 residues. The germline V and J ends were trimmed by 7 bases and 4 bases, with 13 bases remaining between them. The CDR3 is CASTWGVITEAFF. The CDR3 DNA sequence: TGTGCCAGCACTTGGGGCGTGATCACTGAAGCTTTCTTT.

V and J are TRBV29-1 and TRBJ2-2; a possible D gene is TRBD1 (5 bases). The V and J ends lost 3 bases and 2 bases respectively, with 7 bases between them. The germline V gene encodes CDR1 SQVTM and CDR2 ANQGSEA. The CDR3 sequence is 13 residues long. The CDR3 coding sequence is TGCAGCGTTGACAGGGATAACACCGGGGAGCTGTTTTTT. It translates to CSVDRDNTGELFF.

The rearrangement uses TRBV4-1 and TRBJ2-3, with D unresolved. CDR1 is MGHRA and CDR2 is YSYEKL in the germline V gene. CDR3 length: 12 amino acids. Trimming left V 6 bases short and J 4 bases short, with 8 bases between. In DNA, the CDR3 is TGCGCCAGCAGTCAAACAGCAGATACGCAGTATTTT. It yields the protein CASSQTADTQYF.